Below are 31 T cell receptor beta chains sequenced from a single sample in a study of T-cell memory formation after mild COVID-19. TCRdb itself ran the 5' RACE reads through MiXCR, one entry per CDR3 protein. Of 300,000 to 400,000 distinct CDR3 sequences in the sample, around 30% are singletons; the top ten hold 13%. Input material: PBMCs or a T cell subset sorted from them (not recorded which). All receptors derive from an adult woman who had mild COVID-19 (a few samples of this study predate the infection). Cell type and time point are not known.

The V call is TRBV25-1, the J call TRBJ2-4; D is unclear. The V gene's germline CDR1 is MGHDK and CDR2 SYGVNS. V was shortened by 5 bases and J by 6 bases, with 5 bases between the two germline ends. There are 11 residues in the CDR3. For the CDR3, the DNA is TGTGCCAGCAGTTACAGAAACATTCAGTACTTC. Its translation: CASSYRNIQYF.

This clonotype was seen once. CDR3 in DNA: TGTGCCAGCAGCAGTGGGGACGCATTCCTTCCTGCCGAGCAGTACTTC. Amino acids: CASSSGDAFLPAEQYF. The chain is built from TRBV21-1 and TRBJ2-7; the D call in the table, TRBD1, was not verified against the DNA. TRBV21-1 is a pseudogene segment. There are 16 residues in the CDR3.

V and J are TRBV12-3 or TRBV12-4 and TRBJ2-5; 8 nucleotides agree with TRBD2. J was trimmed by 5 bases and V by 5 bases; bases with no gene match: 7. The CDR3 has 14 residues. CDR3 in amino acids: CASSGSGGGETQYF. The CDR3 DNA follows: TGTGCCAGCAGTGGCAGCGGGGGTGGGGAGACCCAGTACTTC.

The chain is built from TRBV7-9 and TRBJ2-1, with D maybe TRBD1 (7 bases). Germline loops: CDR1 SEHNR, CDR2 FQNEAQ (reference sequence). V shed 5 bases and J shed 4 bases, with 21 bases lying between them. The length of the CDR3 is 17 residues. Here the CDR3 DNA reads TGTGCCAGCAGCCCGTTCAGGGGGGACCAGTCGTACAATGAGCAGTTCTTC. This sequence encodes CASSPFRGDQSYNEQFF.

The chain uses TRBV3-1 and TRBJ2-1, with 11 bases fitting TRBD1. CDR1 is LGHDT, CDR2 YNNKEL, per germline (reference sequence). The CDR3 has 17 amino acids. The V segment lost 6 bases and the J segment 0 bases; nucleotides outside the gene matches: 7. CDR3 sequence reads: CASSLGQGVSSYNEQFF. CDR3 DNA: TGTGCCAGCAGTCTGGGACAGGGGGTGAGCTCCTACAATGAGCAGTTCTTC.

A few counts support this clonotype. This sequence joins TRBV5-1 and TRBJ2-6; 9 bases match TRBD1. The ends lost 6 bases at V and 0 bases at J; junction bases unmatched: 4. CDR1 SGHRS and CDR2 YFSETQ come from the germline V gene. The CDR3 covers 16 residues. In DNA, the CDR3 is TGCGCCAGCAAAACAGGGGGCGGCTCTGGGGCCAACGTCCTGACTTTC. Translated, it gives CASKTGGGSGANVLTF.

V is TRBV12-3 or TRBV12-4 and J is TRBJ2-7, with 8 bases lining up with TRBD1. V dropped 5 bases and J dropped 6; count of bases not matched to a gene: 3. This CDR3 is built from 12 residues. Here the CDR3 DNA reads TGTGCCAGCAGTCGGACAGGGCCCGAGCAGTACTTC. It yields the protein CASSRTGPEQYF.

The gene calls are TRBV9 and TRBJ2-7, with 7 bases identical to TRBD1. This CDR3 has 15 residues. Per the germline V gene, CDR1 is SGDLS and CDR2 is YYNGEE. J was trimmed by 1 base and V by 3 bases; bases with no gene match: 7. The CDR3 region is CASSGQGDPSYEQYF. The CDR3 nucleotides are TGTGCCAGCAGCGGACAGGGAGACCCGTCCTACGAGCAGTACTTC.

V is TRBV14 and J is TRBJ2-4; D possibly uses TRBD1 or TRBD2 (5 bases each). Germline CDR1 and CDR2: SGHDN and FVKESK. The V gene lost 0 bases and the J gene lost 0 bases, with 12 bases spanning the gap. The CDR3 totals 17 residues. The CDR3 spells CASSQEGTRIAKNIQYF. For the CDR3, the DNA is TGTGCCAGCAGCCAAGAGGGGACGAGGATAGCCAAAAACATTCAGTACTTC.

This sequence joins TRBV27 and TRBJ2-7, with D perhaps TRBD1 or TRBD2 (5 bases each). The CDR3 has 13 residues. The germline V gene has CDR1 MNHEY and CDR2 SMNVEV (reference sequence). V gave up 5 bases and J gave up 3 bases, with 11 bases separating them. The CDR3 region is CASSVGAHYEQYF. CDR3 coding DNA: TGTGCCAGCAGTGTCGGGGCCCACTACGAGCAGTACTTC.

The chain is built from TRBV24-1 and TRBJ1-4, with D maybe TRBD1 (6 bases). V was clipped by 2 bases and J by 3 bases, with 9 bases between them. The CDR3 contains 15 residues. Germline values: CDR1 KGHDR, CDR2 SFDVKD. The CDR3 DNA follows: TGTGCCACCAGTGATTCCGGGACACCTAATGAAAAACTGTTTTTT. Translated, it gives CATSDSGTPNEKLFF.

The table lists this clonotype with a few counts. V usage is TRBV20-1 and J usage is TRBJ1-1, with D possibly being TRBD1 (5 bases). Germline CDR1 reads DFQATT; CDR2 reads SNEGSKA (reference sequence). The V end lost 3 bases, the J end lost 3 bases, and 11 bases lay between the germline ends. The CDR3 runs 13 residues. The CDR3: CSARDIVDTEAFF. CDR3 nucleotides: TGCAGTGCTAGGGACATCGTAGACACTGAAGCTTTCTTT.

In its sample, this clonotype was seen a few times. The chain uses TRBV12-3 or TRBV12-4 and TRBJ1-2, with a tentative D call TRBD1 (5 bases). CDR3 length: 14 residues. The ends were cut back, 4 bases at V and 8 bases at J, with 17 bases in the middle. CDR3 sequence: CASSSSGRSWGYTF. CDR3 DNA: TGTGCCAGCAGTTCTTCAGGGAGATCCTGGGGCTACACCTTC.

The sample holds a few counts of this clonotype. DNA for the CDR3: TGTGCCAGCAGCCCTACCGGGACAGGGGGCAGCTACACCTTC. It translates to CASSPTGTGGSYTF. V gene TRBV5-5 combines with J gene TRBJ1-2; 12 nucleotides align to TRBD1. V shed 4 bases, J shed 9 bases, and the junction held 7 bases outside the gene matches. Germline lookup yields CDR1 SGHKS and CDR2 YYEKEE (reference sequence). The CDR3 has 14 residues. The full variable domain, in which reference TRBV5-5 and TRBJ1-2 provide the parts outside the CDR3, is DAGVTQSPTHLIKTRGQQVTLRCSPISGHKSVSWYQQVLGQGPQFIFQYYEKEERGRGNFPDRFSARQFPNYSSELNVNALLLGDSALYLCASSPTGTGGSYTFGSGTRLTVV.

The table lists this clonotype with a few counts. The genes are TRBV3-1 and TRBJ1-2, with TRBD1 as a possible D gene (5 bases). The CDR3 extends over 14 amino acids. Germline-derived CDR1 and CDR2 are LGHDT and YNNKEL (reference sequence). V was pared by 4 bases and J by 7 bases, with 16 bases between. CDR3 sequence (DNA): TGTGCCAGCAGCCGACAGCTCGGTACGGGTGGCTACACCTTC. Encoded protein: CASSRQLGTGGYTF.

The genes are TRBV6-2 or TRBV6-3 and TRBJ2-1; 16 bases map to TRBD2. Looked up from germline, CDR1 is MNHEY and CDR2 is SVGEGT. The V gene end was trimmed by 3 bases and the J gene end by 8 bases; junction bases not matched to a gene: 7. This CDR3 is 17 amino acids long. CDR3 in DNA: TGTGCCAGCAGTTATTCCCCCGGGACTAGCGGGAGGGATGAGCAGTTCTTC. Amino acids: CASSYSPGTSGRDEQFF.

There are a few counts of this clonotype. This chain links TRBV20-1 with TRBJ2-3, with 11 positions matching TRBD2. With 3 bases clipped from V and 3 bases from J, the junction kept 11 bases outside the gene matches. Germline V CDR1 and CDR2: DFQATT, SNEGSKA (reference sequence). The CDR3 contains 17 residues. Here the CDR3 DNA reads TGCAGTGCTAGTGGGCTAGCGGGAGGTTTTATAACAGATACGCAGTATTTT. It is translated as CSASGLAGGFITDTQYF.

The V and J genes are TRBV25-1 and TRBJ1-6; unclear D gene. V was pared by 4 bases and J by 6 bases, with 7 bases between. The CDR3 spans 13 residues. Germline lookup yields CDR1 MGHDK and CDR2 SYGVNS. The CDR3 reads CASSGRTNSPLHF. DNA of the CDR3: TGTGCCAGCAGTGGACGGACTAATTCACCCCTCCACTTT.

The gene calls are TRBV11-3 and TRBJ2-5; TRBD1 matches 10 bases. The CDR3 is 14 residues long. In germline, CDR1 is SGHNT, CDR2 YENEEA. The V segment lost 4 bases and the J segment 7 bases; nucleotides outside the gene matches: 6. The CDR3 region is CASSSSRTGGTQYF. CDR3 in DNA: TGTGCCAGCAGCTCTTCCCGGACAGGGGGGACCCAGTACTTC. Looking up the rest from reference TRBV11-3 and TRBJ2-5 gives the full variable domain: EAGVVQSPRYKIIEKKQPVAFWCNPISGHNTLYWYLQNLGQGPELLIRYENEEAVDDSQLPKDRFSAERLKGVDSTLKIQPAELGDSAVYLCASSSSRTGGTQYFGPGTRLLVL.

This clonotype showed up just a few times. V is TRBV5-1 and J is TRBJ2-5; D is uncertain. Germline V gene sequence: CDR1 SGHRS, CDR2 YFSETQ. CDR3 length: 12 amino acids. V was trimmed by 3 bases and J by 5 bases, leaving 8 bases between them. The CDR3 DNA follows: TGCGCCAGCAGCTATTGGTCGGAGACCCAGTACTTC. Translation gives CASSYWSETQYF.

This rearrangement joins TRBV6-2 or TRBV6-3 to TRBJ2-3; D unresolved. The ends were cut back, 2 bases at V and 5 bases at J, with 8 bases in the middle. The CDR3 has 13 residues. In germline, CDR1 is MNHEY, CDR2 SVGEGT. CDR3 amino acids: CASSYLARDTQYF. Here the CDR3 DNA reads TGTGCCAGCAGTTACCTTGCGAGAGATACGCAGTATTTT.

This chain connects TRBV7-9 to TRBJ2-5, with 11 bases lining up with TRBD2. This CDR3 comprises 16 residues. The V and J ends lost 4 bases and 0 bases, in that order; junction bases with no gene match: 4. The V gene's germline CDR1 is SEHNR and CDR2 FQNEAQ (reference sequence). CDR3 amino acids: CASSSRLAGHQETQYF. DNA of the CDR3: TGTGCCAGCAGCTCCCGACTAGCGGGGCACCAAGAGACCCAGTACTTC.

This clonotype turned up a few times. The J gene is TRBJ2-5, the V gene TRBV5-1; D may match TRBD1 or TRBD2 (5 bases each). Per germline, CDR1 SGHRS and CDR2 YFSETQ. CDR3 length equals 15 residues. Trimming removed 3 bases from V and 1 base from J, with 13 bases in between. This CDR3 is CASSSPGPIQETQYF. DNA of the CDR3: TGCGCCAGCAGCTCACCGGGACCGATCCAAGAGACCCAGTACTTC.

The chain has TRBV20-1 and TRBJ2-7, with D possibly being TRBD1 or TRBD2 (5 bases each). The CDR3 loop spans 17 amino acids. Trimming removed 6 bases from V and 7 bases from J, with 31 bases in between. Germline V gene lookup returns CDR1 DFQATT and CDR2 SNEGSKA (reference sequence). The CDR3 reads CSAHSYNRDGVSWEQYF. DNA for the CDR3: TGCAGTGCCCATTCCTATAACCGGGACGGCGTCTCTTGGGAGCAGTACTTC.

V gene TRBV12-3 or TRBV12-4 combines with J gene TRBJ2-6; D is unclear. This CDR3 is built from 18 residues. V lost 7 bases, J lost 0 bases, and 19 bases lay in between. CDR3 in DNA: TGTGCCAGCATCTCCGCCCTGTTACCTACCTCTGGGGCCAACGTCCTGACTTTC. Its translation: CASISALLPTSGANVLTF.

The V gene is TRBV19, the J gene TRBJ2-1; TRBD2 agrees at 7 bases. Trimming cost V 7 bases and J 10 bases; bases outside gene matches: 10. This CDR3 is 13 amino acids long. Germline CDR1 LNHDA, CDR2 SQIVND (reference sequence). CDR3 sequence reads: CASNGVGEGEQFF. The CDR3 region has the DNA TGTGCCAGTAACGGGGTAGGGGAGGGGGAGCAGTTCTTC.

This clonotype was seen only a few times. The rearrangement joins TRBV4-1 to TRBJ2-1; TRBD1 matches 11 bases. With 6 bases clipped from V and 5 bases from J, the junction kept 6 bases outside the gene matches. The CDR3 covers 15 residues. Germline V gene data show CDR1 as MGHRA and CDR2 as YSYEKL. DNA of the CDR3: TGCGCCAGCAGTATACCGGGACAGGGGGACAATGAGCAGTTCTTC. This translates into CASSIPGQGDNEQFF.

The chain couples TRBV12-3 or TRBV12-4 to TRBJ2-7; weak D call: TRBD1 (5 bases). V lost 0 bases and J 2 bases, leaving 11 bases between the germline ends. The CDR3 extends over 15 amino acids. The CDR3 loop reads CASSLAVTETYEQYF. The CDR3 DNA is TGTGCCAGCAGTTTAGCCGTGACAGAAACCTACGAGCAGTACTTC.

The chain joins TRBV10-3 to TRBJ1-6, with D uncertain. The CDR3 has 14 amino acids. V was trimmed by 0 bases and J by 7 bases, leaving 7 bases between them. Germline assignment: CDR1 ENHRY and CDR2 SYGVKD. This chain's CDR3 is CAISESMGNSPLHF. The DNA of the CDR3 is TGTGCCATCAGTGAGTCTATGGGGAATTCACCCCTCCACTTT.

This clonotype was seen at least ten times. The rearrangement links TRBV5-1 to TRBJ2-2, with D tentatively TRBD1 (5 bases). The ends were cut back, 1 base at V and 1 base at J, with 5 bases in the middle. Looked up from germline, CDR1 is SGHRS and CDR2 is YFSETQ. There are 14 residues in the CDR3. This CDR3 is CASSLTGNTGELFF. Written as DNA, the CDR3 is TGCGCCAGCAGCTTGACAGGGAACACCGGGGAGCTGTTTTTT.

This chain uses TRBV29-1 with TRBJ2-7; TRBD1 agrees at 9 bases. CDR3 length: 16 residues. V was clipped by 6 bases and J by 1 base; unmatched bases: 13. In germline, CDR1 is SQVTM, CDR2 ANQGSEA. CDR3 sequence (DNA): TGCAGCGTCGACCTATTCGGGACAGGGAAATCCTACGAGCAGTACTTC. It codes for CSVDLFGTGKSYEQYF.